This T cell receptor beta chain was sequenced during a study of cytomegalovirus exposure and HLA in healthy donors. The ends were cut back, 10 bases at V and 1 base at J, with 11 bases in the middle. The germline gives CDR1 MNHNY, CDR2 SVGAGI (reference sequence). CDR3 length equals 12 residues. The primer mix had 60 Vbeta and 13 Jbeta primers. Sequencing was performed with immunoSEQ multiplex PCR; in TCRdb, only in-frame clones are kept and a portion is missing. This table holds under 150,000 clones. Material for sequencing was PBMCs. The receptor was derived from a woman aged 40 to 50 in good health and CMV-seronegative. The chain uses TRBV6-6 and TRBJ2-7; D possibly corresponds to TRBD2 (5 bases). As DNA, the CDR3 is TGTGCCACCCAGCGGACTTCCTACGAGCAGTACTTC. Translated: CATQRTSYEQYF.